One and the same sample provided the 26 T cell receptor beta chains below, sequenced in a study of cytomegalovirus exposure and HLA in healthy donors. Clones were read by immunoSEQ multiplex PCR, and TCRdb kept only the in-frame ones, dropping some. Of more than 60,000 clones listed, around 89% are singletons. What was sequenced was PBMCs. Every receptor here comes from a woman aged 18-29 years in good health and CMV-seronegative.

This chain links TRBV7-2 with TRBJ2-2; maybe TRBD1 (6 bases). V shed 2 bases and J shed 1 base, with 8 bases lying between them. The CDR3 has 15 amino acids. Germline CDR1 and CDR2: SGHTA and FQGNSA. Here the CDR3 reads CASSLSQGNTGELFF. CDR3 coding DNA: TGTGCCAGCAGCTTATCACAGGGGAACACCGGGGAGCTGTTTTTT.

The chain couples TRBV18 to TRBJ1-1, with TRBD1 as a possible D gene (5 bases). This CDR3 contains 16 residues. V gave up 5 bases and J gave up 2 bases, with 18 bases separating them. Germline V gene sequence: CDR1 KGHSH, CDR2 LQKENI. The CDR3 nucleotides are TGTGCCAGCTCATCAATTCCGACAGCAGTAAACACTGAAGCTTTCTTT. This translates into CASSSIPTAVNTEAFF.

This chain joins TRBV5-1 and TRBJ2-3; 10 bases align to TRBD2. Per germline, CDR1 SGHRS and CDR2 YFSETQ. The CDR3 consists of 17 residues. Trimming at V came to 7 bases and at J to 2 bases, leaving 13 bases not matched to a gene. The CDR3: CASAFGILAGLTDTQYF. In nucleotides, the CDR3 is TGCGCCAGCGCCTTTGGGATACTAGCGGGGCTCACAGATACGCAGTATTTT.

Only one count was recorded for this clone. The V gene is TRBV7-3, the J gene TRBJ2-6, with no clear D. The CDR3 has 15 amino acids. In germline, CDR1 is SGHTA, CDR2 FQGTGA. V was clipped by 2 bases and J by 2 bases, with 7 bases between them. CDR3 sequence reads: CASSLYFPGANVLTF. The CDR3 DNA is TGTGCCAGCAGCTTATACTTCCCTGGGGCCAACGTCCTGACTTTC.

V is TRBV7-2 and J is TRBJ2-5, with 11 bases fitting TRBD2. The length of the CDR3 is 15 residues. V lost 3 bases, J lost 5 bases, and 5 bases stayed unmatched. The germline V gene encodes CDR1 SGHTA and CDR2 FQGNSA. DNA for the CDR3: TGTGCCAGCAGCTTGCTAGCGGGAGGCCACGAGACCCAGTACTTC. Encoded protein: CASSLLAGGHETQYF.

This clone was seen a few times. The rearrangement links TRBV4-2 to TRBJ1-1; 9 bases are shared with TRBD1. V gave up 4 bases and J gave up 4 bases; unmatched junction bases: 10. CDR3 length equals 16 residues. Germline V gene sequence: CDR1 LGHNA, CDR2 YNFKEQ. The CDR3 sequence is CASSRGDRVLTTEAFF. The CDR3 bases are TGTGCCAGCAGCCGTGGGGACAGGGTACTTACCACTGAAGCTTTCTTT.

This chain connects TRBV5-4 to TRBJ2-1; 10 nucleotides match TRBD1. Germline CDR1 is SGHNT and CDR2 is YYREEE (reference sequence). This CDR3 is built from 16 residues. V shed 2 bases and J 7 bases; nucleotides not matched to a gene: 9. The CDR3 DNA is TGTGCCAGCAGCTTAAACCGGGACAGGGGTAGAAATGAGCAGTTCTTC. Its protein product is CASSLNRDRGRNEQFF.

The CDR3 spells CASSLYNRNTGELFF. CDR3 bases: TGTGCCAGCAGCTTATATAACAGGAACACCGGGGAGCTGTTTTTT. This sequence joins TRBV11-2 and TRBJ2-2; D unresolved. The CDR3 sequence is 15 residues long. V was shortened by 2 bases and J by 1 base, with 8 bases between the two germline ends. Germline V gene sequence: CDR1 SGHAT, CDR2 FQNNGV.

The chain uses TRBV11-2 and TRBJ2-5; 9 nucleotides align to TRBD1. Germline V gene lookup returns CDR1 SGHAT and CDR2 FQNNGV. The CDR3 loop spans 15 amino acids. J was trimmed by 4 bases and V by 4 bases; bases with no gene match: 7. The CDR3 loop reads CASSSKGQGRETQYF. DNA of the CDR3: TGTGCCAGCAGCTCAAAGGGACAGGGAAGAGAGACCCAGTACTTC.

The rearrangement uses TRBV28 and TRBJ1-3; a possible D gene is TRBD1 (5 bases). Germline CDR1 is MDHEN and CDR2 is SYDVKM. The CDR3 is made up of 17 amino acids. Trimming cost V 3 bases and J 4 bases, with 19 bases left between them. The CDR3 is CASSLGLRLARGNTIYF. The CDR3 DNA sequence: TGTGCCAGCAGTTTGGGACTGAGGCTCGCGCGCGGAAACACCATATATTTT.

V is TRBV2 and J is TRBJ1-5; 8 bases line up with TRBD1. The trim removed 5 bases at V and 4 bases at J, leaving 4 bases unmatched. CDR1 and CDR2 (germline): SNHLY, FYNNEI. The CDR3 is made up of 14 amino acids. Here the CDR3 DNA reads TGTGCCAGCAGTAGGGGACAGGAGAATCAGCCCCAGCATTTT. It is translated as CASSRGQENQPQHF. Looking up the rest from reference TRBV2 and TRBJ1-5 gives the full variable domain: EPEVTQTPSHQVTQMGQEVILRCVPISNHLYFYWYRQILGQKVEFLVSFYNNEISEKSEIFDDQFSVERPDGSNFTLKIRSTKLEDSAMYFCASSRGQENQPQHFGDGTRLSIL.

The sample holds one count of this clone. The chain uses TRBV5-1 and TRBJ2-3, with 8 nucleotides matching TRBD1. The CDR3 consists of 13 residues. Trimming at V came to 3 bases and at J to 4 bases, leaving 1 base not matched to a gene. Germline CDR1 is SGHRS and CDR2 is YFSETQ. The CDR3 loop reads CASSSQGADTQYF. The DNA for the CDR3 is TGCGCCAGCAGCTCACAGGGGGCAGATACGCAGTATTTT.

The chain combines TRBV7-2 with TRBJ1-1, with D maybe TRBD1 (5 bases). The germline CDR1 and CDR2 sequences are SGHTA and FQGNSA. The CDR3 is 15 amino acids. V was cut by 3 bases and J by 10 bases, with 21 bases left in between. Here the CDR3 reads CASSLAGRGTGRAFF. CDR3 nucleotide sequence: TGTGCCAGCAGCTTGGCCGGGAGGGGAACTGGGAGAGCTTTCTTT.

This rearrangement joins TRBV11-2 to TRBJ1-2; a possible D gene is TRBD1 (5 bases). Trimming removed 2 bases from V and 2 bases from J, with 6 bases in between. This CDR3 contains 13 residues. The germline CDR1 and CDR2 sequences are SGHAT and FQNNGV. CDR3 nucleotides: TGTGCCAGCAGCTTATCAGGGAACTATGGCTACACCTTC. Its translation is CASSLSGNYGYTF.

CDR3 loop: CASSLNQLSEQFF. CDR3 sequence (DNA): TGTGCCAGCAGTTTGAATCAATTGAGTGAGCAGTTCTTC. The chain joins TRBV27 to TRBJ2-1; no definite D call. This CDR3 is built from 13 residues. Germline assignment: CDR1 MNHEY and CDR2 SMNVEV (reference sequence). Trimming stripped 3 bases from V and 9 bases from J, with 12 bases between.

The genes are TRBV6-1 and TRBJ2-7; 9 nucleotides agree with TRBD2. Trimming removed 4 bases from V and 5 bases from J; junction bases left unmatched: 9. Germline lookup yields CDR1 MNHNS and CDR2 SASEGT. The length of the CDR3 is 15 residues. Written as DNA, the CDR3 is TGTGCCAGCAGTGCTCGCGCGGGAGGGGCCCACGAGCAGTACTTC. Amino acid sequence: CASSARAGGAHEQYF.

This clone was recorded once. The J gene is TRBJ2-2, the V gene TRBV6-5, with TRBD2 as a possible D gene (6 bases). Germline V gene sequence: CDR1 MNHEY, CDR2 SVGAGI. V lost 5 bases, J lost 7 bases, and 14 bases lay in between. The CDR3 covers 14 residues. The CDR3 spells CASSRTGVDGELFF. In DNA, the CDR3 is TGTGCCAGCAGTCGAACGGGGGTTGACGGGGAGCTGTTTTTT.

The V gene is TRBV11-1, the J gene TRBJ2-5; a possible D gene is TRBD2 (5 bases). Trimming removed 5 bases from V and 1 base from J, with 14 bases in between. Per germline, CDR1 SGHAT and CDR2 FQDESV (reference sequence). This CDR3 comprises 15 residues. The CDR3 DNA sequence: TGTGCCAGCAGCAAAGCCCTCGGGGTCCAAGAGACCCAGTACTTC. It specifies CASSKALGVQETQYF. Filled out from reference TRBV11-1 and TRBJ2-5, the complete variable domain reads EAEVAQSPRYKITEKSQAVAFWCDPISGHATLYWYRQILGQGPELLVQFQDESVVDDSQLPKDRFSAERLKGVDSTLKIQPAELGDSAMYLCASSKALGVQETQYFGPGTRLLVL.

This clone was seen a few times. The chain carries TRBV9 and TRBJ2-7; TRBD1 matches at 7 bases. The junction had 6 bases not matched to a gene; V was cut back by 2 bases and J by 1 base. In germline, CDR1 is SGDLS, CDR2 YYNGEE. The CDR3 length is 15 residues. CDR3 bases: TGTGCCAGCAGCGTTTCGGGACAGACGTCCTACGAGCAGTACTTC. Translated, it gives CASSVSGQTSYEQYF.

This clone was counted between two and nine times. The chain is built from TRBV29-1 and TRBJ2-1; 13 bases are shared with TRBD2. From germline, CDR1 is SQVTM and CDR2 ANQGSEA. This CDR3 spans 15 amino acids. The ends lost 4 bases at V and 5 bases at J; junction bases unmatched: 5. CDR3 protein: CSVATSGRLNNEQFF. CDR3 coding DNA: TGCAGCGTTGCGACTAGCGGGAGGTTAAACAATGAGCAGTTCTTC.

The chain employs TRBV18 and TRBJ1-1; no clear D. Germline V gene sequence: CDR1 KGHSH, CDR2 LQKENI. The CDR3 has 15 residues. V was pared by 6 bases and J by 0 bases, with 14 bases between. This chain's CDR3 is CASSPLGSMNTEAFF. The DNA of the CDR3 is TGTGCCAGCTCCCCCCTGGGCAGCATGAACACTGAAGCTTTCTTT.

This CDR3 is CASSPPSRQGSSYEQYF. The CDR3 DNA sequence: TGTGCCAGCAGTCCCCCGAGCCGACAGGGCAGCTCCTACGAGCAGTACTTC. The chain uses TRBV27 and TRBJ2-7; TRBD1 agrees at 7 bases. This CDR3 region has 17 residues. The V gene end was trimmed by 5 bases and the J gene end by 0 bases; junction bases not matched to a gene: 13. The V gene's germline CDR1 is MNHEY and CDR2 SMNVEV (reference sequence).

In its sample, this clone was seen once. CDR3 amino acids: CASSLFPLRGTGTDTQYF. CDR3 in DNA: TGTGCCAGCAGTTTATTCCCCCTACGCGGGACCGGCACAGATACGCAGTATTTT. The gene calls are TRBV27 and TRBJ2-3; perhaps TRBD2 as D (6 bases). Germline CDR1 and CDR2: MNHEY and SMNVEV (reference sequence). The CDR3 is made up of 18 amino acids. The V gene lost 1 base and the J gene lost 1 base, with 18 bases spanning the gap.

J is TRBJ1-1 and V is TRBV6-1; D is undetermined. The CDR3 runs 13 residues. V was cut by 6 bases and J by 5 bases, with 13 bases left in between. From germline, CDR1 is MNHNS and CDR2 SASEGT. As DNA, the CDR3 is TGTGCCAGCAGAGAACACGGGAGGACTGAAGCTTTCTTT. It specifies CASREHGRTEAFF.

This sequence joins TRBV5-1 and TRBJ2-3, with TRBD1 matching over 8 bases. V lost 4 bases, J lost 0 bases, and 10 bases stayed unmatched. The CDR3 loop spans 17 amino acids. The germline CDR1 and CDR2 sequences are SGHRS and YFSETQ. The CDR3, as DNA: TGCGCCAGCAGCCCTCCTCTGCAGGGGGCCAGCACAGATACGCAGTATTTT. It specifies CASSPPLQGASTDTQYF.

The chain carries TRBV28 and TRBJ2-1; TRBD1 agrees at 7 bases. CDR3 size: 14 residues. The germline CDR1 and CDR2 sequences are MDHEN and SYDVKM. The trim removed 9 bases at V and 0 bases at J, leaving 5 bases unmatched. The CDR3 DNA sequence: TGTGCCAGTTCCGGGACAGCCTCCTACAATGAGCAGTTCTTC. This encodes CASSGTASYNEQFF.